One and the same sample provided the 26 T cell receptor beta chains below, sequenced in a study of post-analysis software for immune sequencing data. Whole-study results and caveats: A few TRBV segments were significantly more frequent in patients than in controls. TRBV5-6, TRBV5-1 and TRBV20-1 were among these segments.

Carried by the TCR beta cDNA libraries were unique molecular identifiers. MiXCR, run by TCRdb on the PCR reads, gives a single entry per CDR3 protein. Here the sample spans around 400,000 distinct CDR3 sequences, about a third being singletons. These receptors have no identified antigens. Specimen: blood. The receptors were sampled from a girl under 18 with multiple sclerosis.

This clonotype appeared many times. The V and J genes are TRBV7-9 and TRBJ2-5, with TRBD1 as a possible D gene (5 bases). CDR3 length: 14 amino acids. In germline, CDR1 is SEHNR, CDR2 FQNEAQ (reference sequence). Trimming left V 2 bases short and J 5 bases short, with 12 bases between. The CDR3 sequence is CASSLQGLGETQYF. The CDR3 bases are TGTGCCAGCAGCTTACAGGGCCTCGGGGAGACCCAGTACTTC.

In nucleotides, the CDR3 is TGTGCCAGCAGCACCCCTGGGGGAAACTATGGCTACACCTTC. Protein product: CASSTPGGNYGYTF. The rearrangement uses TRBV28 and TRBJ1-2; TRBD1 is a possible D gene (5 bases). V lost 6 bases and J lost 2, with 13 bases in between. Germline V gene sequence: CDR1 MDHEN, CDR2 SYDVKM. CDR3 length: 14 amino acids.

As for this clonotype: The junction and the germline gene differ at one end; a read error may be behind it. The gene calls are TRBV7-7 and TRBJ2-2; D is possibly TRBD1 or TRBD2 (5 bases each). Germline V lookup: CDR1 SSHAT, CDR2 FNYEAQ (reference sequence). CDR3 size: 14 residues. The CDR3 loop is CASSSHLGAGELFF. CDR3 nucleotides: TGTGCTAGCAGCTCCCACTTGGGGGCCGGGGAGCTGTTTTTT.

The J gene is TRBJ2-7, the V gene TRBV7-9; D is uncertain. Germline V CDR1 and CDR2: SEHNR, FQNEAQ (reference sequence). Trimming pared 4 bases from V and 4 bases from J, leaving 14 bases between. This CDR3 is 14 amino acids long. The CDR3 DNA sequence: TGTGCCAGCAGCTGGGCTGCTCAACCTTACGAGCAGTACTTC. It is translated as CASSWAAQPYEQYF. Combining the CDR3 with reference TRBV7-9 and TRBJ2-7 gives the whole variable domain DTGVSQNPRHKITKRGQNVTFRCDPISEHNRLYWYRQTLGQGPEFLTYFQNEAQLEKSRLLSDRFSAERPKGSFSTLEIQRTEQGDSAMYLCASSWAAQPYEQYFGPGTRLTVT.

In the case of this clonotype: A much larger clone lies a single base off, so this may be a read error. V is TRBV29-1 and J is TRBJ2-1; 10 bases are a match to TRBD2. J lost 8 bases, V lost 7 bases, and 8 bases had no gene match. Germline V lookup: CDR1 SQVTM, CDR2 ANQGSEA. CDR3 size: 13 residues. DNA of the CDR3: TGCAGCGAGCGGACTAGCGGTGACGATGAGCAGTTCTTC. Its protein is CSERTSGDDEQFF.

This clonotype has a handful of counts. The chain links TRBV29-1 to TRBJ2-3; a possible D gene is TRBD2 (5 bases). V was trimmed by 0 bases and J by 2 bases, leaving 9 bases between them. Per germline, CDR1 SQVTM and CDR2 ANQGSEA. This CDR3 is 14 amino acids long. The CDR3 nucleotides are TGCAGCGTTGAAGATAGACTACACACAGATACGCAGTATTTT. This gives the protein CSVEDRLHTDTQYF.

This chain joins TRBV7-9 and TRBJ2-1, with 10 positions matching TRBD2. Germline-derived CDR1 and CDR2 are SEHNR and FQNEAQ (reference sequence). The CDR3 covers 17 residues. V trimming: 2 bases; J trimming: 1 base; junction bases outside the gene matches: 5. CDR3 protein: CASSLSSGGRSYNEQFF. In DNA, the CDR3 is TGTGCCAGCAGCTTAAGTAGCGGGGGGCGTTCCTACAATGAGCAGTTCTTC.

The gene calls are TRBV10-3 and TRBJ2-1; D might be TRBD1 (5 bases). Germline loops: CDR1 ENHRY, CDR2 SYGVKD. V lost 6 bases to trimming and J lost 6 bases, with 15 bases between them. The CDR3 extends over 14 amino acids. The CDR3 DNA is TGTGCCATCAGGGAGAGCAGGGAACGCAATGAGCAGTTCTTC. Translated, it gives CAIRESRERNEQFF.

A few counts support this clonotype. In DNA, the CDR3 is TGTGCCAGCAGTGAAGCACCCCCAGGGAGCTCCTACAATGAGCAGTTCTTC. Its translation is CASSEAPPGSSYNEQFF. The chain links TRBV6-1 to TRBJ2-1; D may match TRBD1 or TRBD2 (5 bases each). Germline lookup yields CDR1 MNHNS and CDR2 SASEGT. The CDR3 runs to 17 residues. Between the trimmed V and J ends, which lost 0 bases and 0 bases, there was a span of 12 bases.

This clonotype was seen a handful of times. The chain couples TRBV24-1 to TRBJ2-3; tentatively, D is TRBD2 (6 bases). Germline V gene sequence: CDR1 KGHDR, CDR2 SFDVKD. Trimming left V 6 bases short and J 2 bases short, with 11 bases between. The CDR3 is 14 residues long. The CDR3: CATSKAGITDTQYF. CDR3 DNA sequence: TGTGCCACCAGTAAGGCGGGGATCACAGATACGCAGTATTTT.

In its sample, this clonotype was seen a few times. The rearrangement uses TRBV28 and TRBJ2-1; 10 nucleotides align to TRBD1. The CDR3 length is 14 residues. CDR1 and CDR2 (germline): MDHEN, SYDVKM. The ends lost 6 bases at V and 12 bases at J; junction bases unmatched: 11. The CDR3 protein is CASSLPGQGLGQFF. The CDR3 bases are TGTGCCAGCAGCCTCCCGGGACAGGGGTTAGGGCAGTTCTTC. The complete variable domain, with remaining parts taken from reference TRBV28 and TRBJ2-1, reads DVKVTQSSRYLVKRTGEKVFLECVQDMDHENMFWYRQDPGLGLRLIYFSYDVKMKEKGDIPEGYSVSREKKERFSLILESASTNQTSMYLCASSLPGQGLGQFFGPGTRLTVL.

The chain links TRBV7-3 to TRBJ2-1, with 14 nucleotides matching TRBD2. The J segment lost 7 bases and the V segment lost 2 bases, leaving 13 bases of the junction unmatched. The CDR3 length is 19 residues. CDR1 SGHTA and CDR2 FQGTGA come from the germline V gene. CDR3 DNA sequence: TGTGCCAGCAGCTTACCGGGGGGACTAGCGGGGGTGGGGAGAAATGAGCAGTTCTTC. Translating it yields CASSLPGGLAGVGRNEQFF.

This clonotype turned up a few times. The rearrangement links TRBV7-6 to TRBJ1-2, with TRBD1 identical over 8 bases. CDR1 is SGHVS and CDR2 is FNYEAQ in the germline V gene. The CDR3 loop spans 15 amino acids. J lost 6 bases, V lost 5 bases, and 11 bases had no gene match. CDR3 region: CASSRGPGRGHGYTF. As DNA, the CDR3 is TGTGCCAGCAGCCGAGGGCCTGGCAGGGGGCATGGCTACACCTTC. Drawing the rest from reference TRBV7-6 and TRBJ1-2, the complete variable domain is GAGVSQSPRYKVTKRGQDVALRCDPISGHVSLYWYRQALGQGPEFLTYFNYEAQQDKSGLPNDRFSAERPEGSISTLTIQRTEQRDSAMYRCASSRGPGRGHGYTFGSGTRLTVV.

The chain combines TRBV9 with TRBJ2-1; no clear D. Germline CDR1 and CDR2: SGDLS and YYNGEE. This CDR3 is built from 17 residues. Trimming pared 3 bases from V and 0 bases from J, leaving 16 bases between. This CDR3 reads CASSDRSDWSSYNEQFF. The CDR3 bases are TGTGCCAGCAGCGACCGCTCAGACTGGAGCTCCTACAATGAGCAGTTCTTC.

V usage is TRBV7-2 and J usage is TRBJ2-3, with 14 bases matching TRBD2. V trimming: 5 bases; J trimming: 1 base; junction bases outside the gene matches: 5. This CDR3 comprises 17 residues. Germline V CDR1 and CDR2: SGHTA, FQGNSA. This chain's CDR3 is CASSRGLAGGRTDTQYF. The DNA for the CDR3 is TGTGCCAGCAGCAGAGGACTAGCGGGGGGCCGCACAGATACGCAGTATTTT.

CDR3 coding DNA: TGTGCCAGCAGCCTCCAGGGGTTCGGCTATGGCTACACCTTC. It codes for CASSLQGFGYGYTF. The chain carries TRBV3-1 and TRBJ1-2; weak D call: TRBD1 (6 bases). The germline V and J ends were trimmed by 4 bases and 4 bases, with 13 bases remaining between them. In germline, CDR1 is LGHDT, CDR2 YNNKEL (reference sequence). This CDR3 is 14 amino acids long.

This clonotype was detected only once. V usage is TRBV27 and J usage is TRBJ2-3, with D unclear. Germline V gives CDR1 MNHEY, CDR2 SMNVEV (reference sequence). This CDR3 spans 16 amino acids. Trimming removed 5 bases from V and 1 base from J, with 16 bases in between. CDR3 DNA sequence: TGTGCCAGCAGTGCCGCTAGGGTCGAGGGCACAGATACGCAGTATTTT. This sequence encodes CASSAARVEGTDTQYF.

For the CDR3, the DNA is TGTGCCAGCAGCCCCCCAGAGAGCTACAATGAGCAGTTCTTC. As protein: CASSPPESYNEQFF. The V and J genes are TRBV4-2 and TRBJ2-1; D remains ambiguous. CDR1 LGHNA and CDR2 YNFKEQ come from the germline V gene. The V end was cut by 4 bases, the J end by 3 bases, with 10 bases between. This CDR3 is built from 14 residues.

To note about this clonotype: This may come from a read error, since a much larger clone is one base off. The J gene is TRBJ1-2, the V gene TRBV29-1; D not resolved. The germline CDR1 and CDR2 sequences are SQVTM and ANQGSEA. Trimming left V 0 bases short and J 6 bases short, with 14 bases between. There are 14 residues in the CDR3. The CDR3, as DNA: TGCAGCGTTGAAGATGGAGTCATAGGGCATGGCTACACCTTC. It codes for CSVEDGVIGHGYTF.

J is TRBJ2-3 and V is TRBV5-5; D may be TRBD1 (6 bases). The ends were cut back, 0 bases at V and 2 bases at J, with 13 bases in the middle. Germline V gene sequence: CDR1 SGHKS, CDR2 YYEKEE (reference sequence). The length of the CDR3 is 16 residues. The CDR3 is CASSLGDKGNTDTQYF. In DNA form, the CDR3 reads TGTGCCAGCAGCTTGGGGGACAAGGGGAACACAGATACGCAGTATTTT.

The CDR3 here is CASKQGSKQYF. The DNA for the CDR3 is TGTGCCAGCAAACAGGGATCTAAGCAGTACTTC. The chain links TRBV6-5 to TRBJ2-7; possibly TRBD1 for D (6 bases). Deletions cut 7 bases from V and 8 bases from J, with 12 bases between. The CDR3 is 11 amino acids. The germline CDR1 and CDR2 sequences are MNHEY and SVGAGI.

This clonotype was recorded a few times. This chain joins TRBV28 and TRBJ2-7, with a tentative D call TRBD2 (7 bases). Trimming cost V 10 bases and J 2 bases, with 15 bases left between them. Germline values: CDR1 MDHEN, CDR2 SYDVKM. The CDR3 contains 13 residues. The DNA of the CDR3 is TGTGCCACAGAGGGGGGGACGCCCTACGAGCAGTACTTC. Its translation is CATEGGTPYEQYF.

The table lists this clonotype with many counts. The chain has TRBV10-3 and TRBJ2-3, with a possible D match to TRBD1 (6 bases). Germline values: CDR1 ENHRY, CDR2 SYGVKD. V was pared by 5 bases and J by 2 bases, with 14 bases between. The CDR3 totals 15 residues. CDR3 amino acids: CAISLLQGITDTQYF. The CDR3 coding sequence is TGTGCCATCAGTCTTTTACAGGGAATCACAGATACGCAGTATTTT.

This clonotype was counted between two and nine times. The gene calls are TRBV12-3 or TRBV12-4 and TRBJ2-7; maybe TRBD1 (6 bases). V lost 6 bases and J 6 bases, leaving 12 bases between the germline ends. CDR3 length: 12 residues. In DNA form, the CDR3 reads TGTGCCAGCAGAAGAGGGACAAGCGAGCAGTACTTC. Residues: CASRRGTSEQYF.

Only a few counts were recorded for this clonotype. V is TRBV12-3 or TRBV12-4 and J is TRBJ2-7; D tentatively fits TRBD1 or TRBD2 (5 bases each). Between the trimmed V and J ends, which lost 2 bases and 6 bases, there was a span of 17 bases. The CDR3 sequence is 15 residues long. The CDR3 here is CASSLKAPARGEQYF. The CDR3, as DNA: TGTGCCAGCAGTTTAAAAGCCCCTGCGAGGGGCGAGCAGTACTTC.

This chain uses TRBV5-1 with TRBJ2-3, with TRBD2 matching over 10 bases. CDR1 is SGHRS and CDR2 is YFSETQ in the germline V gene. Unmatched junction bases numbered 2, after V lost 5 bases and J lost 8 bases. The CDR3 is 12 residues long. Here the CDR3 reads CASRPSGGTQYF. CDR3 DNA: TGCGCCAGCAGGCCTAGCGGGGGTACGCAGTATTTT.